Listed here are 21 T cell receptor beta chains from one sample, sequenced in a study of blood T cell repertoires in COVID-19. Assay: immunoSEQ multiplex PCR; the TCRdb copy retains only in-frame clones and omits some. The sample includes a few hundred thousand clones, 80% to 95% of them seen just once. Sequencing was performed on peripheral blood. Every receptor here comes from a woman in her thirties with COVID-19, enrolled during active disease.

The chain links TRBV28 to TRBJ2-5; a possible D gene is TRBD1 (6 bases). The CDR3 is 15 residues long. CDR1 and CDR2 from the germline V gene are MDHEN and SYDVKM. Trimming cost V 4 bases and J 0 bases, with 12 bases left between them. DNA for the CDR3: TGTGCCAGCAGTTCAATTGGGGACAACCAAGAGACCCAGTACTTC. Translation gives CASSSIGDNQETQYF.

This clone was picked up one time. The CDR3 reads CATQRSGSTDTQYF. CDR3 bases: TGTGCCACCCAACGAAGCGGGAGCACAGATACGCAGTATTTT. J is TRBJ2-3 and V is TRBV15; the D gene is possibly TRBD2 (6 bases). Trimming shortened V by 8 bases and J by 0 bases, and 12 bases separated the two germline ends. CDR1 and CDR2 from the germline V gene are LNHNV and YYDKDF (reference sequence). This CDR3 spans 14 amino acids.

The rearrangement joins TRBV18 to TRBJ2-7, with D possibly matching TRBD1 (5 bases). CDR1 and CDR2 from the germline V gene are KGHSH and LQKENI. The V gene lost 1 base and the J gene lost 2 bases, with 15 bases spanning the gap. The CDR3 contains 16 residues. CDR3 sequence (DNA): TGTGCCAGCTCACCACGACAAGGTCAAGGGGCCTACGAGCAGTACTTC. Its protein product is CASSPRQGQGAYEQYF.

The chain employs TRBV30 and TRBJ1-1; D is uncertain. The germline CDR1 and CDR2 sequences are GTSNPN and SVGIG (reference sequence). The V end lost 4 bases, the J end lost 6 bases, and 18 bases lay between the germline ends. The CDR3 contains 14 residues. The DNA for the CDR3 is TGTGCCTGGATTAATATAGGCCTGGCGGCTGAAGCTTTCTTT. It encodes CAWINIGLAAEAFF.

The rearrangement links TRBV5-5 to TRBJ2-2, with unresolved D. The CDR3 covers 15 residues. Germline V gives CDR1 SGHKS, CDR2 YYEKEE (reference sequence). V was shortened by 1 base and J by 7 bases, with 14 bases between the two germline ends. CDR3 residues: CASSLNRGKNGELFF. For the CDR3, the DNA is TGTGCCAGCAGCTTGAACCGAGGAAAGAACGGGGAGCTGTTTTTT.

CDR3 in amino acids: CASSSRGFWGYGYTF. CDR3 nucleotide sequence: TGTGCCAGCAGCTCTCGAGGGTTTTGGGGCTATGGCTACACCTTC. This chain connects TRBV28 to TRBJ1-2; D is unresolved. The germline CDR1 and CDR2 sequences are MDHEN and SYDVKM. V was shortened by 6 bases and J by 4 bases, with 18 bases between the two germline ends. This CDR3 spans 15 amino acids.

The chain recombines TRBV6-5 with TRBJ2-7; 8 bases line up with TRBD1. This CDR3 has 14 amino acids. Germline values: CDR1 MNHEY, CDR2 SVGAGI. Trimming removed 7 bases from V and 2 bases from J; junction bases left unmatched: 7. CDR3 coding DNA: TGTGCCAGCACCCGGGGGACAGGTACCTACGAGCAGTACTTC. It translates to CASTRGTGTYEQYF.

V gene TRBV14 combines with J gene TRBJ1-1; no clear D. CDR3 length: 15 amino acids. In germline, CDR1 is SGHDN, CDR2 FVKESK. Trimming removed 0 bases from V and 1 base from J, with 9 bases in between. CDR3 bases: TGTGCCAGCAGCCAAGACCTAGATGGGAACACTGAAGCTTTCTTT. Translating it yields CASSQDLDGNTEAFF. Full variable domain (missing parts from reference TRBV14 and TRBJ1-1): EAGVTQFPSHSVIEKGQTVTLRCDPISGHDNLYWYRRVMGKEIKFLLHFVKESKQDESGMPNNRFLAERTGGTYSTLKVQPAELEDSGVYFCASSQDLDGNTEAFFGQGTRLTVV.

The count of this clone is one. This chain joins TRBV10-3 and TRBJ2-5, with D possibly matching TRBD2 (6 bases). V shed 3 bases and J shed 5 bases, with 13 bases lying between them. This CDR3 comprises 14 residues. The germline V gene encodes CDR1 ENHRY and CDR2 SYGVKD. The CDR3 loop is CAISDAEGGETQYF. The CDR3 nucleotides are TGTGCCATCAGTGATGCGGAGGGCGGGGAGACCCAGTACTTC.

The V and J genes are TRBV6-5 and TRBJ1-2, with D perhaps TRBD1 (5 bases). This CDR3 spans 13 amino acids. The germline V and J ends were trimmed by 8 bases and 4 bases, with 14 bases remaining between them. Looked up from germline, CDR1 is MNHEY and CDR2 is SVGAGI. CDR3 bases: TGTGCCAGCGATGAACCCAGGGTCTATGGCTACACCTTC. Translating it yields CASDEPRVYGYTF.

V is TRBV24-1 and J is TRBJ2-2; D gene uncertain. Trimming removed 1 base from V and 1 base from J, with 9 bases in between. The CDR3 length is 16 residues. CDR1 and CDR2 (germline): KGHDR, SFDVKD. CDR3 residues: CATSDLPRLNTGELFF. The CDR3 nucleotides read TGTGCCACCAGTGATTTACCGCGGCTGAACACCGGGGAGCTGTTTTTT.

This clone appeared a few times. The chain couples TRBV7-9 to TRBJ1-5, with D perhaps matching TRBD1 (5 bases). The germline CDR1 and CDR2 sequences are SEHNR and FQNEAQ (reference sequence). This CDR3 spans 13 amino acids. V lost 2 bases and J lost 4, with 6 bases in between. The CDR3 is CASSLSGNQPQHF. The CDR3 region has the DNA TGTGCCAGCAGCTTATCAGGGAATCAGCCCCAGCATTTT.

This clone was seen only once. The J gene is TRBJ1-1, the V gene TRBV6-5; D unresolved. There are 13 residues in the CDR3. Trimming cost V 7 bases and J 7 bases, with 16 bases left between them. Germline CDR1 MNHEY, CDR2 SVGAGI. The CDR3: CASTPRGGIEAFF. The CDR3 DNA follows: TGTGCCAGCACCCCCCGAGGAGGTATTGAAGCTTTCTTT.

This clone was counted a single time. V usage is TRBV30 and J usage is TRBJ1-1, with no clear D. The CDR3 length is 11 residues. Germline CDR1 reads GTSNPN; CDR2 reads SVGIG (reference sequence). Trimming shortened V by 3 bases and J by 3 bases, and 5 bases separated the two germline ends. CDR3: CAWREYTEAFF. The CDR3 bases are TGTGCCTGGAGGGAGTACACTGAAGCTTTCTTT.

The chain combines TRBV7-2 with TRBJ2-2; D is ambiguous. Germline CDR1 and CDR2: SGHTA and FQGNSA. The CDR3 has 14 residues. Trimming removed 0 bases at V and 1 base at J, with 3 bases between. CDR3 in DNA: TGTGCCAGCAGCTTAGCCTTGAACACCGGGGAGCTGTTTTTT. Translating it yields CASSLALNTGELFF.

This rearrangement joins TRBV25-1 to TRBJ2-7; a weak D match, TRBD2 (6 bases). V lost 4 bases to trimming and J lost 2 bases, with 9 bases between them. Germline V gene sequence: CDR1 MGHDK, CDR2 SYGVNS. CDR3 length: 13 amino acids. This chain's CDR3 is CASSALATYEQYF. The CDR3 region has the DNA TGTGCCAGCAGTGCCCTAGCGACCTACGAGCAGTACTTC.

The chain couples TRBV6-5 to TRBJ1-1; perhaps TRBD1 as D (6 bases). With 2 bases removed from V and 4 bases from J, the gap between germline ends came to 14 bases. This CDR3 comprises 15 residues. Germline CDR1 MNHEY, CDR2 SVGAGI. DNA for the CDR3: TGTGCCAGCAGTTACGGGGCAGGGGCGATCACTGAAGCTTTCTTT. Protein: CASSYGAGAITEAFF.

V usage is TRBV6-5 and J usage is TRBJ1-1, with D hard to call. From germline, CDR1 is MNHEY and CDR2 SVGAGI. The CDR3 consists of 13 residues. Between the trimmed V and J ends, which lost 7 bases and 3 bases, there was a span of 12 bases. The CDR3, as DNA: TGTGCCAGCAAGGTGGGCTGGCACACTGAAGCTTTCTTT. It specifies CASKVGWHTEAFF.

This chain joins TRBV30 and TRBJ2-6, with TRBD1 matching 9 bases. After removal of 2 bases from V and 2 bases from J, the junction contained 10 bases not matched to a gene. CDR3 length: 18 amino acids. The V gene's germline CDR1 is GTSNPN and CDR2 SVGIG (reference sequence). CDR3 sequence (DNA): TGTGCCTGGAGTTTGACATTGGGACAGGGACCTGGGGCCAACGTCCTGACTTTC. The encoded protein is CAWSLTLGQGPGANVLTF.

The CDR3, as DNA: TGTGCCAGCAGTTACAGGCGCGGACAGGGTCCCGGGGAGCTGTTTTTT. Its protein product is CASSYRRGQGPGELFF. The rearrangement links TRBV6-5 to TRBJ2-2, with 8 nucleotides matching TRBD1. Germline V lookup: CDR1 MNHEY, CDR2 SVGAGI. V was pared by 2 bases and J by 6 bases, with 8 bases of the junction left unmatched. This CDR3 spans 16 amino acids.

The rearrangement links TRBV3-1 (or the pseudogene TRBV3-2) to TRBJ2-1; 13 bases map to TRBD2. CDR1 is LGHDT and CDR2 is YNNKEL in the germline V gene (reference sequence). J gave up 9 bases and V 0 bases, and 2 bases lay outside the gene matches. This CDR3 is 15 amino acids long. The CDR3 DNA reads TGTGCCAGCAGCCAAGAACTAGCGGGAGGGTTTGAGCAGTTCTTC. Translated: CASSQELAGGFEQFF.